Each of the 3 T cell receptor beta chains below was sequenced from the same sample in a study of blood T cell repertoires in COVID-19. Sequencing was performed with immunoSEQ multiplex PCR; in TCRdb, only in-frame clones are kept and a portion is missing. This table holds approximately 280,000 clones, around nine tenths found once. Material for sequencing was PBMCs or T cells enriched from blood (not recorded which). The receptors originated from a woman aged 18-35 years who had recovered from COVID-19.

The chain has TRBV27 and TRBJ1-4; 7 nucleotides align to TRBD1. Losses at the gene ends were 5 bases for V and 2 bases for J; bases not matched to a gene: 5. The CDR3 length is 15 residues. Germline V gene data show CDR1 as MNHEY and CDR2 as SMNVEV (reference sequence). CDR3 nucleotide sequence: TGTGCCAGCAGTCCGTCAGGGGGGACTAATGAAAAACTGTTTTTT. Its protein is CASSPSGGTNEKLFF.

Only a few counts were recorded for this clone. The chain recombines TRBV29-1 with TRBJ2-7, with a weak D call TRBD2 (6 bases). Germline CDR1 and CDR2: SQVTM and ANQGSEA. With 7 bases removed from V and 3 bases from J, the gap between germline ends came to 19 bases. The CDR3 totals 14 residues. In DNA, the CDR3 is TGCAGCGCCGAGAATCCGGGCGGGAACTACGAGCAGTACTTC. Its protein product is CSAENPGGNYEQYF.

The table lists this clone with a few counts. The CDR3 DNA reads as TGTGCCAGCAGCTTGGCCTTCCGGTGGACTGAAGCTTTCTTT. Amino acids: CASSLAFRWTEAFF. The V gene is TRBV5-6, the J gene TRBJ1-1, with no clear D. Trimming left V 0 bases short and J 5 bases short, with 11 bases between. Germline V CDR1 and CDR2: SGHDT, YYEEEE. The CDR3 runs 14 residues.